The clone carrying this TCR beta chain was picked up many times. TCRdb processed the 5' RACE reads anew with MiXCR; each CDR3 protein has one entry. Of roughly 60,000 distinct CDR3 sequences in the sample, 11% are singletons; the top ten hold about 1.7%. With 5 bases removed from V and 1 base from J, the gap between germline ends came to 13 bases. CDR1 is KGHDR, CDR2 SFDVKD, per germline. The length of the CDR3 is 15 residues. These data originate in a study of neurological immune-mediated disorders. The sample consisted of PBMCs. The clonotype was recovered from a man aged 55-75 years in good health. The J gene is TRBJ1-1, the V gene TRBV24-1; D perhaps matches TRBD1 (5 bases). The CDR3: CATSGWGTRNTEAFF. Here the CDR3 DNA reads TGTGCCACCAGTGGATGGGGCACTAGGAACACTGAAGCTTTCTTT.